The 10 T cell receptor beta chains below were found in one sample sequenced in a study of CD8+CD57+ T cells in acquired aplastic anemia. In patients chosen for sequencing, flow cytometry had shown CD8+CD57+ cell expansion. CDR3 and TCR beta VDJ profiling relied on a genomic DNA template. TCRdb reprocessed the reads via MiXCR and lists one record per CDR3 protein. Here the sample spans 300,000 or so distinct CDR3 sequences, 50% to 65% being singletons. The sequenced sample consisted of sorted CD4+, CD8+, or CD8+CD57+ T cells (not recorded which) from PBMCs. The receptors derive from a human donor with aplastic anemia.

The chain joins TRBV7-9 to TRBJ2-3; D is ambiguous. V lost 5 bases to trimming and J lost 4 bases, with 10 bases between them. The CDR3 runs to 13 residues. Germline CDR1 is SEHNR and CDR2 is FQNEAQ (reference sequence). Written as DNA, the CDR3 is TGTGCCAGCAGCCCAGCGCCTGCAGATACGCAGTATTTT. Residues: CASSPAPADTQYF.

CDR3 residues: CSALWPGSNTEAFF. CDR3 bases: TGCAGTGCTCTTTGGCCGGGATCGAACACTGAAGCTTTCTTT. The rearrangement links TRBV20-1 to TRBJ1-1; D unresolved. This CDR3 is 14 amino acids long. Germline V gene sequence: CDR1 DFQATT, CDR2 SNEGSKA (reference sequence). Between the trimmed V and J ends, which lost 5 bases and 1 base, there was a span of 14 bases.

This sequence joins TRBV7-8 and TRBJ2-1, with 7 bases identical to TRBD1. Germline CDR1 is SGHVS and CDR2 is FQNEAQ. The CDR3 has 13 amino acids. V dropped 5 bases and J dropped 10; count of bases not matched to a gene: 8. DNA of the CDR3: TGTGCCAGCAGCCGGGGACAGCTATACGAGCAGTTCTTC. Amino acids: CASSRGQLYEQFF.

Many counts were recorded for this clonotype. The DNA for the CDR3 is TGTGCCAGCAGTTTAGGCGGGGAGGGATCCTACGAGCAGTACTTC. Its translation is CASSLGGEGSYEQYF. This rearrangement joins TRBV12-3 or TRBV12-4 to TRBJ2-7; 7 nucleotides agree with TRBD2. The CDR3 loop spans 15 amino acids. V lost 1 base, J lost 1 base, and 4 bases stayed unmatched.

The CDR3: CASSIVGNQETQYF. The CDR3 DNA reads TGTGCCAGTAGTATAGTGGGGAACCAAGAGACCCAGTACTTC. The V call is TRBV19, the J call TRBJ2-5, with no clear D. Trimming left V 1 base short and J 0 bases short, with 6 bases between. The CDR3 is 14 amino acids. Germline CDR1 LNHDA, CDR2 SQIVND (reference sequence).

This clonotype has a handful of counts. The CDR3 region has the DNA TGTGCCAGCCGAGGACAGATTAATTCACCCCTCCACTTT. It is translated as CASRGQINSPLHF. The V and J genes are TRBV19 and TRBJ1-6, with a weak D call TRBD1 (6 bases). V was clipped by 9 bases and J by 6 bases, with 12 bases between them. Germline V lookup: CDR1 LNHDA, CDR2 SQIVND (reference sequence). This CDR3 spans 13 amino acids.

This clonotype was recorded only once. The genes are TRBV7-9 and TRBJ1-2; 9 bases line up with TRBD1. Per germline, CDR1 SEHNR and CDR2 FQNEAQ (reference sequence). The CDR3 is 17 amino acids. V was clipped by 5 bases and J by 6 bases; unmatched bases: 16. The CDR3 DNA follows: TGTGCCAGCAGCCTTAACCCCCAACAGGGGGCAGAAGATGGCTACACCTTC. Translation: CASSLNPQQGAEDGYTF.

V gene TRBV20-1 combines with J gene TRBJ2-2, with 9 positions matching TRBD2. Germline trimming cut 6 bases from V and 9 bases from J; bases unmatched to any gene: 8. This CDR3 spans 13 amino acids. Per germline, CDR1 DFQATT and CDR2 SNEGSKA (reference sequence). As DNA, the CDR3 is TGCAGTGCCCCCGGGACTAGCTCCCGGGAGCTGTTTTTT. This sequence encodes CSAPGTSSRELFF.

This clonotype was observed a few times. This chain's CDR3 is CSVAPGSTEAFF. The CDR3 DNA sequence: TGCAGTGTCGCCCCAGGGAGCACTGAAGCTTTCTTT. This chain joins TRBV20-1 and TRBJ1-1, with D perhaps TRBD1 (5 bases). CDR3 length equals 12 residues. Trimming pared 7 bases from V and 4 bases from J, leaving 13 bases between. Germline assignment: CDR1 DFQATT and CDR2 SNEGSKA (reference sequence).

This clonotype occurred many times. This chain joins TRBV6-6 and TRBJ2-5; 13 bases match TRBD2. V was pared by 6 bases and J by 5 bases, with 6 bases of the junction left unmatched. CDR3 length: 15 residues. Germline CDR1 is MNHNY and CDR2 is SVGAGI (reference sequence). The CDR3 bases are TGTGCCAGCAGCCGGACTAGCGGGAGAGGGGAGACCCAGTACTTC. Its translation: CASSRTSGRGETQYF.